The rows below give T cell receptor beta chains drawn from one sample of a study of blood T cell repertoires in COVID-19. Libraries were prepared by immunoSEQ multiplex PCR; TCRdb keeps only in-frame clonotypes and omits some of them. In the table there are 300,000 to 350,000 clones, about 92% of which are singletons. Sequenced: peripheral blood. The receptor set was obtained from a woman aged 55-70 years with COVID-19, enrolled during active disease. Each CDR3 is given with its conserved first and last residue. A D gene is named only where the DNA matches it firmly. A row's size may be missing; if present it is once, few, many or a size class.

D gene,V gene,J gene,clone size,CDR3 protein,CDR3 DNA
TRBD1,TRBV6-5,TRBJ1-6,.,CASSYGQGSYSPLHF,TGTGCCAGCAGTTATGGACAGGGGTCGTATTCACCCCTCCACTTT
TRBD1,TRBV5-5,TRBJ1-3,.,CASSLRRWDSFSSGNTIYF,TGTGCCAGCAGCCTGAGGAGATGGGACAGTTTTTCCTCTGGAAACACCATATATTTT
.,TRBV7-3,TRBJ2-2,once,CASSSTQGTGELFF,TGTGCCAGCAGCTCCACACAGGGCACCGGGGAGCTGTTTTTT
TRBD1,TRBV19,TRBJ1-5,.,CASSISRGQSRDQPQHF,TGTGCCAGTAGTATTTCAAGGGGGCAATCGAGGGATCAGCCCCAGCATTTT
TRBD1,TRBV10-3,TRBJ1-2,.,CAISDPGTVRGGYTF,TGTGCCATCAGTGATCCCGGGACAGTTAGGGGTGGCTACACCTTC
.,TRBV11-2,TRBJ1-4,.,CASGRTQATEKLFF,TGTGCCAGCGGCAGGACACAGGCTACGGAAAAACTGTTTTTT
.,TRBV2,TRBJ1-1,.,CASSAERGGKAEAFF,TGTGCCAGCAGTGCGGAAAGGGGAGGAAAGGCTGAAGCTTTCTTT
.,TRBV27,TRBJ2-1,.,CASGVGLYNEQFF,TGTGCCAGCGGGGTGGGGCTCTACAATGAGCAGTTCTTC
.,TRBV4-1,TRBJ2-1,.,CASSQAGKYNEQFF,TGCGCCAGCAGCCAGGCGGGGAAGTACAATGAGCAGTTCTTC
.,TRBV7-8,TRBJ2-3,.,CASSPRGVADTQYF,TGTGCCAGCAGCCCGCGGGGAGTCGCAGATACGCAGTATTTT
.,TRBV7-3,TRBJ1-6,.,CASSLLGATTPLHF,TGTGCCAGCAGCTTATTGGGGGCAACGACACCCCTCCACTTT
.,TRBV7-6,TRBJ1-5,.,CASSKAGGQPQHF,TGTGCCAGCAGCAAAGCCGGGGGTCAGCCCCAGCATTTT
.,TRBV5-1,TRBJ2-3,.,CASSLAPGDTQYF,TGCGCCAGCAGCTTGGCCCCCGGAGATACGCAGTATTTT
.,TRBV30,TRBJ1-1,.,CAWTQWNTEAFF,TGTGCCTGGACACAGTGGAACACTGAAGCTTTCTTT
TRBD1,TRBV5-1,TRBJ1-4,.,CASSLRTGLNEKLFF,TGCGCCAGCAGCTTGAGGACAGGGCTTAATGAAAAACTGTTTTTT
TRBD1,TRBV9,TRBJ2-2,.,CASSVDPGGGTGELFF,TGTGCCAGCAGCGTAGATCCAGGGGGCGGTACCGGGGAGCTGTTTTTT
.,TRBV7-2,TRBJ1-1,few,CASSLDTNTEAFF,TGTGCCAGCAGCTTAGACACGAACACTGAAGCTTTCTTT
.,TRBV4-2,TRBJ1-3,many,CASSQGQGPSSGNTIYF,TGTGCCAGCAGCCAAGGCCAGGGCCCCAGCTCTGGAAACACCATATATTTT
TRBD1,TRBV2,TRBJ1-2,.,CASSDRGQGYGYTF,TGTGCCAGCAGTGACAGAGGACAGGGGTACGGCTACACCTTC
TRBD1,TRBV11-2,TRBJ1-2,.,CASRDGTGSYGYTF,TGTGCCAGCAGGGATGGGACAGGGAGCTATGGCTACACCTTC
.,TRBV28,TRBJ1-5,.,CASTPSVGGNQPQHF,TGTGCCAGCACCCCTTCGGTGGGAGGCAATCAGCCCCAGCATTTT
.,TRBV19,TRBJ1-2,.,CASSIDIARGNYGYTF,TGTGCCAGTAGTATAGATATTGCCCGGGGGAACTATGGCTACACCTTC
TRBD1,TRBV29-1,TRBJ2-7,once,CSVAPQGDEQYF,TGCAGCGTGGCCCCCCAGGGGGACGAGCAGTACTTC